Listed below are T cell receptor beta chains from one sample, sequenced in a study of blood T cells in healthy people across ages. TCRdb ran MiXCR on the 5' RACE reads and lists one entry per CDR3 protein. The sample lists around 800,000 distinct CDR3 sequences, 40% to 65% occurring once. Sequencing was carried out using blood. The receptors stem from an elderly man in good health. Both conserved end residues are part of each CDR3. The D gene is left open where the match is weak. For some rows the clone size is stated as once, few or many, or as a class when expanded; others skip it.

v_call	clone_size	j_call	d_call	cdr3_aa	cdr3_nt
TRBV21-1	-	TRBJ1-4	-	CASTRQGYNEKLFF	TGTGCCAGCACCCGACAGGGCTATAATGAAAAACTGTTTTTT
TRBV7-8	-	TRBJ1-5	-	CASSEDPFGRSNQPQHF	TGTGCCAGCAGCGAAGACCCCTTTGGGAGAAGCAATCAGCCCCAGCATTTT
TRBV7-2	-	TRBJ1-5	-	CASSLGGGFQPQHF	TGTGCCAGCAGCTTAGGGGGAGGTTTTCAGCCCCAGCATTTT
TRBV12-3/TRBV12-4	-	TRBJ1-5	TRBD1	CASSPTGGWQPQHF	TGTGCCAGCAGTCCAACAGGGGGCTGGCAGCCCCAGCATTTT
TRBV5-1	-	TRBJ2-1	-	CASTPQGGSVPSSYNEQFF	TGCGCCAGCACCCCGCAGGGAGGTAGCGTCCCAAGCTCCTACAATGAGCAGTTCTTC
TRBV6-6	-	TRBJ2-1	TRBD1	CASSHRDSGINEQFF	TGTGCCAGCAGTCACCGGGACAGCGGCATCAATGAGCAGTTCTTC
TRBV6-1	once	TRBJ2-7	-	CASRDPGDYEQYF	TGTGCCAGCAGGGACCCCGGGGACTACGAGCAGTACTTC
TRBV2	once	TRBJ1-5	-	CASSERVGDQPQHF	TGTGCCAGCAGTGAAAGGGTCGGGGATCAGCCCCAGCATTTT
TRBV20-1	-	TRBJ2-7	-	CSARHGQLYEQYF	TGCAGTGCTAGACATGGACAGCTCTACGAGCAGTACTTC
TRBV9	-	TRBJ2-5	-	CASSVGLYPETQYF	TGTGCCAGCAGCGTCGGACTGTACCCTGAGACCCAGTACTTC
TRBV6-1	many	TRBJ2-7	-	CATRPDLYEQYF	TGTGCCACCCGGCCGGATCTATACGAGCAGTACTTC
TRBV12-3/TRBV12-4	few	TRBJ2-5	TRBD2	CASSFGTSELKETQYF	TGTGCCAGCAGTTTTGGGACTAGCGAATTAAAAGAGACCCAGTACTTC
TRBV12-3/TRBV12-4	few	TRBJ1-3	TRBD1	CATRPTGAGNTIYF	TGTGCCACTCGGCCGACAGGGGCTGGAAACACCATATATTTT
TRBV5-1	few	TRBJ2-1	TRBD2	CASSRTEGLAGGNEQFF	TGCGCCAGCAGCCGGACCGAGGGACTAGCGGGTGGGAATGAGCAGTTCTTC
TRBV29-1	few	TRBJ2-7	TRBD1	CSVRRQGTYEQYF	TGCAGCGTCAGGAGACAGGGGACCTACGAGCAGTACTTC